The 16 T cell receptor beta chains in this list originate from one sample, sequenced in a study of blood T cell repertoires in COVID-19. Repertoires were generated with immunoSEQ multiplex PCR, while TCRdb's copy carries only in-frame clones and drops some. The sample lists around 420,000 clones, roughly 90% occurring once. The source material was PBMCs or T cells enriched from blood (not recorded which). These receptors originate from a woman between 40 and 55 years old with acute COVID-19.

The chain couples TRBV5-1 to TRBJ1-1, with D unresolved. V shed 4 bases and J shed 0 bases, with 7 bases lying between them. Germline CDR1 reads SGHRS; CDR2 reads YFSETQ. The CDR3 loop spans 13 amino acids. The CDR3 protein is CASSIPMNTEAFF. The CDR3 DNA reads TGCGCCAGCAGCATCCCCATGAACACTGAAGCTTTCTTT. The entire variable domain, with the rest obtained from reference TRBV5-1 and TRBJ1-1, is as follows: KAGVTQTPRYLIKTRGQQVTLSCSPISGHRSVSWYQQTPGQGLQFLFEYFSETQRNKGNFPGRFSGRQFSNSRSEMNVSTLELGDSALYLCASSIPMNTEAFFGQGTRLTVV.

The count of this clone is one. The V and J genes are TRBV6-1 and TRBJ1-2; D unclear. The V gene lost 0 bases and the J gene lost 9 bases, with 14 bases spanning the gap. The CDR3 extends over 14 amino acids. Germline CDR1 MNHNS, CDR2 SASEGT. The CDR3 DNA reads TGTGCCAGCAGTGAAGCGCGTCTGAGAGGGAGCTACACCTTC. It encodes CASSEARLRGSYTF.

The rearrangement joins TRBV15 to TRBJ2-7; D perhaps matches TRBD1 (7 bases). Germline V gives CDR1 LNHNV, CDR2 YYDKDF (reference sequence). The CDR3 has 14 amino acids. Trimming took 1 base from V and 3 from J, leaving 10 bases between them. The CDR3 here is CATSRGQGGYEQYF. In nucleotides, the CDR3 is TGTGCCACCAGCAGAGGCCAGGGGGGCTACGAGCAGTACTTC.

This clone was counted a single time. The CDR3 DNA is TGTGCCAGCAGTTACGAACAGTACTATGGCTACACCTTC. Amino acids: CASSYEQYYGYTF. The genes are TRBV6-5 and TRBJ1-2; D is unclear. CDR3 size: 13 residues. The germline V gene encodes CDR1 MNHEY and CDR2 SVGAGI. V lost 2 bases, J lost 3 bases, and 7 bases lay in between.

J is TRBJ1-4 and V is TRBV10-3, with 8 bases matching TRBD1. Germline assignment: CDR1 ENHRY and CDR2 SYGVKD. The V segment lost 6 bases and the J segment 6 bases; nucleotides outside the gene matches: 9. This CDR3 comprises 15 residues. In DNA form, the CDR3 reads TGTGCCATCAGCCGGACAGGGAGTAATGATGAAAAACTGTTTTTT. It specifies CAISRTGSNDEKLFF.

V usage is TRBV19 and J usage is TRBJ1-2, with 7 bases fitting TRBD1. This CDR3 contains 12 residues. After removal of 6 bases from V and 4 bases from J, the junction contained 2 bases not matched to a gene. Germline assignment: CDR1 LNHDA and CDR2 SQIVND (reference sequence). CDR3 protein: CASSWDSYGYTF. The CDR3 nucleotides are TGTGCCAGTAGCTGGGACAGCTATGGCTACACCTTC.

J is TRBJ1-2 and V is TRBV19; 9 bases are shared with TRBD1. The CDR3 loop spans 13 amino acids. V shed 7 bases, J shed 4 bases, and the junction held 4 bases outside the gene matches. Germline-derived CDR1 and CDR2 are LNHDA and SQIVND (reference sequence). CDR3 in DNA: TGTGCCAGTAAAGACAGGGGGACCTATGGCTACACCTTC. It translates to CASKDRGTYGYTF.

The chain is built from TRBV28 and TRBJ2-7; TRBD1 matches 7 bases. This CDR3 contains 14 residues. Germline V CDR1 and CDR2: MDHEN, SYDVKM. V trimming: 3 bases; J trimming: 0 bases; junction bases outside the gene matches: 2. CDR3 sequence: CASSLTGPSYEQYF. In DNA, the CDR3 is TGTGCCAGCAGTTTGACAGGGCCCTCCTACGAGCAGTACTTC. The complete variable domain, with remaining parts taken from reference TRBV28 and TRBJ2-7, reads DVKVTQSSRYLVKRTGEKVFLECVQDMDHENMFWYRQDPGLGLRLIYFSYDVKMKEKGDIPEGYSVSREKKERFSLILESASTNQTSMYLCASSLTGPSYEQYFGPGTRLTVT.

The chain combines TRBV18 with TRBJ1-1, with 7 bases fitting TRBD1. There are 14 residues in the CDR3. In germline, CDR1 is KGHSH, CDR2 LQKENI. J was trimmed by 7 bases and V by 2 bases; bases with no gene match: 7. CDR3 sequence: CASSPNRGHNEAFF. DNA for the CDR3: TGTGCCAGCTCACCAAACAGGGGACACAATGAAGCTTTCTTT.

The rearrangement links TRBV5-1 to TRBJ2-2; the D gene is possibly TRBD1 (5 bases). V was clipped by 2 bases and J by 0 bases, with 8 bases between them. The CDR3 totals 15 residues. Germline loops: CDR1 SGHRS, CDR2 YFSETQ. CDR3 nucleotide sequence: TGCGCCAGCAGCTTAGACAGAACGAACACCGGGGAGCTGTTTTTT. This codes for CASSLDRTNTGELFF.

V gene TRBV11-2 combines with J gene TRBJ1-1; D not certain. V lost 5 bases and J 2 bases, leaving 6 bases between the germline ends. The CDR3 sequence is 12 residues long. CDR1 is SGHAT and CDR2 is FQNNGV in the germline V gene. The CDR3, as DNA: TGTGCCAGCAGCCTTACTAACACTGAAGCTTTCTTT. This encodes CASSLTNTEAFF. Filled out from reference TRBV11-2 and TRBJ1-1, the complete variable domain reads EAGVAQSPRYKIIEKRQSVAFWCNPISGHATLYWYQQILGQGPKLLIQFQNNGVVDDSQLPKDRFSAERLKGVDSTLKIQPAKLEDSAVYLCASSLTNTEAFFGQGTRLTVV.

In DNA form, the CDR3 reads TGCGCCAGCAGTAAGGGACAGGGATACCAGCCCCAGCATTTT. Translating it yields CASSKGQGYQPQHF. This sequence joins TRBV10-2 and TRBJ1-5; 9 bases are a match to TRBD1. This CDR3 comprises 14 residues. The germline gives CDR1 WSHSY, CDR2 SAAADI. The V and J ends lost 5 bases and 7 bases, in that order; junction bases with no gene match: 6.

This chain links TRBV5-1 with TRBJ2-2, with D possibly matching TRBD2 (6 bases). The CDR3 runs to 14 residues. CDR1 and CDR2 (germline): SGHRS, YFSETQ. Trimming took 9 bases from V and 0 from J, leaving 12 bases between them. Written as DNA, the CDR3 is TGCGCCACCCAAGGGACTCCGAACACCGGGGAGCTGTTTTTT. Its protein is CATQGTPNTGELFF. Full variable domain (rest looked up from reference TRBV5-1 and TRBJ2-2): KAGVTQTPRYLIKTRGQQVTLSCSPISGHRSVSWYQQTPGQGLQFLFEYFSETQRNKGNFPGRFSGRQFSNSRSEMNVSTLELGDSALYLCATQGTPNTGELFFGEGSRLTVL.

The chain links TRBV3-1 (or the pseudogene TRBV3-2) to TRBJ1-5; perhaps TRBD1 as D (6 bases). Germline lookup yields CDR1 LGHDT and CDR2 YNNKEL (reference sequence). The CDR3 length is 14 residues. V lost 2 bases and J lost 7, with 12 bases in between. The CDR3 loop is CASSQRGGGQPQHF. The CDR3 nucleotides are TGTGCCAGCAGCCAACGGGGCGGGGGCCAGCCCCAGCATTTT.

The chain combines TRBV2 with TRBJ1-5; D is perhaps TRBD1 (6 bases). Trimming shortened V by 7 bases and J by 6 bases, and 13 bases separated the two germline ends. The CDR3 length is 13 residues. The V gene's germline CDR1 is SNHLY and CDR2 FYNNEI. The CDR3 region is CASMKGVAQPQHF. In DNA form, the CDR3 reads TGTGCCAGCATGAAGGGGGTTGCTCAGCCCCAGCATTTT.

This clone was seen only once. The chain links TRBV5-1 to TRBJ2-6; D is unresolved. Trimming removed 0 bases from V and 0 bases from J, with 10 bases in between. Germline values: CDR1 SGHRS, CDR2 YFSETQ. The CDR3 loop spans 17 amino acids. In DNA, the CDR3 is TGCGCCAGCAGCTTGGTTGGGCCGAGCTCTGGGGCCAACGTCCTGACTTTC. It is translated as CASSLVGPSSGANVLTF.